These 25 T cell receptor beta chains originate from one sample sequenced in a study of a mutant IDH1 vaccine in newly diagnosed glioma. Only in-frame clones appear in the TCRdb table, and some are missing; sequencing was by immunoSEQ multiplex PCR. The data show about 92,000 clones, with roughly four fifths seen just once and 7% to 9% held by the top ten. Sample time point: baseline, week 1 (first vaccination visit). The treatment denotes: pre-vaccination baseline after standard-of-care therapy. The source was PBMCs, collected from a glioma patient treated with radiotherapy, temozolomide or both. The receptors here all came from a woman between 50 and 59 years old with glioma.

This clone has just a few counts. The J gene is TRBJ1-1, the V gene TRBV28, with 11 bases aligning to TRBD1. The J segment lost 4 bases and the V segment lost 10 bases, leaving 2 bases of the junction unmatched. Germline V gene sequence: CDR1 MDHEN, CDR2 SYDVKM. This CDR3 comprises 12 residues. This CDR3 is CAIGTGGTEAFF. The CDR3 nucleotides are TGTGCCATAGGGACAGGGGGCACTGAAGCTTTCTTT.

The chain joins TRBV5-4 to TRBJ2-3; 7 positions match TRBD2. Germline-derived CDR1 and CDR2 are SGHNT and YYREEE (reference sequence). The CDR3 length is 15 residues. V shed 6 bases and J 3 bases; nucleotides not matched to a gene: 10. DNA of the CDR3: TGTGCCAGCACGACCGGGACTAATCCAACAGATACGCAGTATTTT. Its protein is CASTTGTNPTDTQYF.

The chain combines TRBV5-6 with TRBJ1-1, with a possible D match to TRBD1 (5 bases). The CDR3 covers 15 residues. The germline CDR1 and CDR2 sequences are SGHDT and YYEEEE. V was pared by 1 base and J by 4 bases, with 14 bases between. This CDR3 is CASSLRNIRATEAFF. In DNA, the CDR3 is TGTGCCAGCAGCTTGAGAAACATCAGGGCCACTGAAGCTTTCTTT.

The chain couples TRBV6-5 to TRBJ2-2; possibly TRBD1 for D (6 bases). The V end lost 6 bases, the J end lost 4 bases, and 15 bases lay between the germline ends. The germline CDR1 and CDR2 sequences are MNHEY and SVGAGI. The CDR3 is 15 residues long. The CDR3 reads CASRYRVSGTGELFF. In nucleotides, the CDR3 is TGTGCCAGCAGGTACAGGGTATCGGGCACCGGGGAGCTGTTTTTT.

About this clone itself: Within the sample, other DNA sequences also encode this same CDR3. The chain recombines TRBV18 with TRBJ1-5; no firm D call. V lost 2 bases to trimming and J lost 5 bases, with 7 bases between them. CDR1 and CDR2 (germline): KGHSH, LQKENI. This CDR3 comprises 13 residues. CDR3 sequence (DNA): TGTGCCAGCTCACCAGGACGGGATCAGCCCCAGCATTTT. Translation gives CASSPGRDQPQHF. Using reference TRBV18 and TRBJ1-5 for the parts outside the CDR3, the full variable domain is NAGVMQNPRHLVRRRGQEARLRCSPMKGHSHVYWYRQLPEEGLKFMVYLQKENIIDESGMPKERFSAEFPKEGPSILRIQQVVRGDSAAYFCASSPGRDQPQHFGDGTRLSIL.

The chain uses TRBV7-9 and TRBJ2-3; D unresolved. The CDR3 totals 11 residues. CDR1 SEHNR and CDR2 FQNEAQ come from the germline V gene (reference sequence). V lost 2 bases to trimming and J lost 5 bases, with 2 bases between them. CDR3 sequence: CASSLQDTQYF. Written as DNA, the CDR3 is TGTGCCAGCAGCTTACAAGATACGCAGTATTTT.

V and J are TRBV27 and TRBJ1-5; D ambiguous. The CDR3 runs to 12 residues. The V end lost 6 bases, the J end lost 6 bases, and 9 bases lay between the germline ends. Germline V CDR1 and CDR2: MNHEY, SMNVEV (reference sequence). CDR3: CASSNMGQPQHF. The CDR3 DNA sequence: TGTGCCAGCAGCAATATGGGTCAGCCCCAGCATTTT.

This chain joins TRBV4-3 and TRBJ2-3; D is undetermined. V lost 5 bases, J lost 4 bases, and 7 bases lay in between. The CDR3 sequence is 12 residues long. Germline V lookup: CDR1 LGHNA, CDR2 YSLEER. Here the CDR3 DNA reads TGCGCCAGCAGCTCTCAGGCAGATACGCAGTATTTT. Translation: CASSSQADTQYF.

V and J are TRBV15 and TRBJ2-2; D unclear. Germline-derived CDR1 and CDR2 are LNHNV and YYDKDF (reference sequence). This CDR3 region has 14 residues. V was clipped by 0 bases and J by 6 bases, with 8 bases between them. CDR3 bases: TGTGCCACCAGCAGAGATAAGCATTCCGGGGAGCTGTTTTTT. Residues: CATSRDKHSGELFF.

This clone was counted a single time. The rearrangement joins TRBV30 to TRBJ1-2, with unresolved D. The CDR3 sequence is 15 residues long. Trimming shortened V by 2 bases and J by 5 bases, and 18 bases separated the two germline ends. Looked up from germline, CDR1 is GTSNPN and CDR2 is SVGIG (reference sequence). The CDR3 region is CAWSRRAYTSYGYTF. The CDR3 DNA sequence: TGTGCCTGGAGTCGGAGAGCCTACACGTCTTATGGCTACACCTTC.

The CDR3 DNA follows: TGCGCCAGCAGCCAAGATGCGCAGGGCTACACTGAAGCTTTCTTT. Protein: CASSQDAQGYTEAFF. The chain joins TRBV4-1 to TRBJ1-1; perhaps TRBD1 as D (5 bases). This CDR3 is 15 amino acids long. Germline values: CDR1 MGHRA, CDR2 YSYEKL. Trimming removed 0 bases from V and 3 bases from J, with 11 bases in between.

This chain connects TRBV6-5 to TRBJ1-5; D unresolved. Per the germline V gene, CDR1 is MNHEY and CDR2 is SVGAGI. V was cut by 6 bases and J by 5 bases, with 11 bases left in between. CDR3 size: 13 residues. CDR3 coding DNA: TGTGCCAGCAGCCCAACGAGGGATCAGCCCCAGCATTTT. It encodes CASSPTRDQPQHF.

The chain uses TRBV5-1 and TRBJ1-1; TRBD1 is a possible D gene (6 bases). Trimming cost V 1 base and J 1 base, with 14 bases left between them. Germline loops: CDR1 SGHRS, CDR2 YFSETQ. The CDR3 is 16 amino acids. CDR3 residues: CASSLIAGTTNTEAFF. DNA for the CDR3: TGCGCCAGCAGCTTGATTGCAGGGACAACGAACACTGAAGCTTTCTTT.

V gene TRBV5-6 combines with J gene TRBJ1-2; 10 bases align to TRBD1. This CDR3 comprises 13 residues. Unmatched junction bases numbered 5, after V lost 2 bases and J lost 10 bases. The germline CDR1 and CDR2 sequences are SGHDT and YYEEEE. In DNA form, the CDR3 reads TGTGCCAGCAGCTTCCGGGACAGGGGAGACTACACCTTC. This encodes CASSFRDRGDYTF.

J is TRBJ1-3 and V is TRBV6-5; D not resolved. Trimming stripped 7 bases from V and 0 bases from J, with 10 bases between. This CDR3 comprises 14 residues. Germline V lookup: CDR1 MNHEY, CDR2 SVGAGI. The CDR3 sequence: CASTEFHSGNTIYF. CDR3 coding DNA: TGTGCCAGCACCGAGTTTCACTCTGGAAACACCATATATTTT.

This chain uses TRBV7-2 with TRBJ2-3; 14 positions match TRBD2. CDR1 is SGHTA and CDR2 is FQGNSA in the germline V gene. The CDR3 is 17 amino acids. The junction had 5 bases not matched to a gene; V was cut back by 1 base and J by 5 bases. The CDR3 is CASSLGLAGGRGDTQYF. DNA of the CDR3: TGTGCCAGCAGCTTAGGACTAGCGGGGGGGCGTGGAGATACGCAGTATTTT.

The chain combines TRBV13 with TRBJ2-1; TRBD1 aligns across 12 bases. Germline V gene sequence: CDR1 PRHDT, CDR2 FYEKMQ (reference sequence). The ends lost 1 base at V and 1 base at J; junction bases unmatched: 5. This CDR3 is 18 amino acids long. CDR3 nucleotides: TGTGCCAGCAGCTTAGAGACGGGACAGGGGGCGTCCTACAATGAGCAGTTCTTC. It is translated as CASSLETGQGASYNEQFF.

The CDR3 DNA is TGTGCCAGCAGTTTCCACACAGGGGCTGGCTATGGCTACACCTTC. Its translation is CASSFHTGAGYGYTF. This rearrangement joins TRBV28 to TRBJ1-2; 7 nucleotides agree with TRBD1. Losses at the gene ends were 3 bases for V and 4 bases for J; bases not matched to a gene: 8. Looked up from germline, CDR1 is MDHEN and CDR2 is SYDVKM. The length of the CDR3 is 15 residues.

This rearrangement joins TRBV30 to TRBJ1-2; the D is unclear. V shed 3 bases and J shed 5 bases, with 10 bases lying between them. Looked up from germline, CDR1 is GTSNPN and CDR2 is SVGIG (reference sequence). The CDR3 sequence is 12 residues long. In DNA form, the CDR3 reads TGTGCCTGGAGCCTGGAGGGATATGGCTACACCTTC. It is translated as CAWSLEGYGYTF.

This chain links TRBV5-5 with TRBJ1-3; 9 nucleotides align to TRBD1. Germline CDR1 reads SGHKS; CDR2 reads YYEKEE (reference sequence). The CDR3 consists of 16 residues. The V gene end was trimmed by 4 bases and the J gene end by 1 base; junction bases not matched to a gene: 6. CDR3 sequence reads: CASSRTGATSGNTIYF. In nucleotides, the CDR3 is TGTGCCAGCAGCAGGACAGGGGCTACATCTGGAAACACCATATATTTT.

The chain is built from TRBV30 and TRBJ1-4; TRBD1 agrees at 8 bases. This CDR3 has 13 residues. Germline V CDR1 and CDR2: GTSNPN, SVGIG (reference sequence). The V and J ends lost 5 bases and 3 bases, in that order; junction bases with no gene match: 2. CDR3 nucleotides: TGTGCCTGGGGGACAGGCTCTAATGAAAAACTGTTTTTT. Translated, it gives CAWGTGSNEKLFF.

The chain is built from TRBV7-2 and TRBJ2-1; D might be TRBD2 (7 bases). Trimming took 5 bases from V and 6 from J, leaving 17 bases between them. The CDR3 has 15 amino acids. Germline assignment: CDR1 SGHTA and CDR2 FQGNSA. This CDR3 is CASSPRGASFNEQFF. DNA of the CDR3: TGTGCCAGCAGCCCCCGGGGGGCTTCGTTCAATGAGCAGTTCTTC.

The chain links TRBV15 to TRBJ2-5; D gene uncertain. Germline-derived CDR1 and CDR2 are LNHNV and YYDKDF (reference sequence). Deletions cut 1 base from V and 2 bases from J, with 5 bases between. This CDR3 contains 13 residues. This CDR3 reads CATSRARQETQYF. CDR3 DNA sequence: TGTGCCACCAGCAGAGCAAGGCAAGAGACCCAGTACTTC. Full variable domain (rest looked up from reference TRBV15 and TRBJ2-5): DAMVIQNPRYQVTQFGKPVTLSCSQTLNHNVMYWYQQKSSQAPKLLFHYYDKDFNNEADTPDNFQSRRPNTSFCFLDIRSPGLGDTAMYLCATSRARQETQYFGPGTRLLVL.

The V and J genes are TRBV25-1 and TRBJ1-6; D might be TRBD1 (5 bases). In germline, CDR1 is MGHDK, CDR2 SYGVNS. The V end lost 2 bases, the J end lost 8 bases, and 7 bases lay between the germline ends. The CDR3 loop spans 13 amino acids. CDR3 sequence: CASSEGGYSPLHF. The CDR3 nucleotides read TGTGCCAGCAGTGAAGGGGGTTATTCACCCCTCCACTTT.

The chain employs TRBV4-2 and TRBJ1-3; a possible D gene is TRBD1 (6 bases). CDR1 and CDR2 (germline): LGHNA, YNFKEQ. Between the trimmed V and J ends, which lost 8 bases and 2 bases, there was a span of 19 bases. The CDR3 length is 16 residues. This CDR3 reads CASSPGGQAAGNTIYF. The CDR3 bases are TGTGCCAGCTCGCCGGGGGGGCAAGCTGCTGGAAACACCATATATTTT.